This is a list of T cell receptor beta chains from one sample in a study of blood T cell repertoires in COVID-19. Assay used: immunoSEQ multiplex PCR; TCRdb lists only in-frame clones, some missing. The sample lists 150,000 to 170,000 clones; approximately 83% were seen once. What was sequenced was peripheral blood. The receptors derive from a woman aged 60-70 years with COVID-19, enrolled during active disease. CDR3s include the opening cysteine and the closing phenylalanine or tryptophan.

v_call cdr3_aa
TRBV3-1/TRBV3-2 CASSSRDNSYEQYF
TRBV10-1 CASSHSGIYNEQFF
TRBV21-1 CASSKAGGVHYNEQFF
TRBV29-1 CSVPNLQGPGETQYF
TRBV3-1/TRBV3-2 CASSQEDGQWYGYTF
TRBV7-2 CASRSTGGGNQPQHF
TRBV29-1 CSFQGVGTEAFF
TRBV19 CASSTLHDYNSPLHF
TRBV4-2 CASSQEAGRQETQYF
TRBV7-8 CASRPGQNTEAFF
TRBV18 CASSRQGGYTEAFF